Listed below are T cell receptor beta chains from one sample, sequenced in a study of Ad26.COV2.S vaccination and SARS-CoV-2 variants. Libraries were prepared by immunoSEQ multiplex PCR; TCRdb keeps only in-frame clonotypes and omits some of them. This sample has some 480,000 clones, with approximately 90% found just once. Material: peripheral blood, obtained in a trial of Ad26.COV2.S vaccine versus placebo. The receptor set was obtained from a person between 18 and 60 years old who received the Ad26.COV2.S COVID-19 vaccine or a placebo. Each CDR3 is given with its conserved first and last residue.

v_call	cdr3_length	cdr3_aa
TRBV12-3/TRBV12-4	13	CASSLRGLHEQYF
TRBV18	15	CASSPGTGAGNTIYF
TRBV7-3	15	CASSIGTGTTDTQYF
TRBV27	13	CASSWASTDTQYF
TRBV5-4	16	CASRGEGISGANVLTF
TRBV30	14	CAYHRGGSTDTQYF
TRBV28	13	CASREGSRGGYTF
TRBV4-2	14	CASSQDTGLTPLHF
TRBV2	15	CASGSGRAPSGELFF
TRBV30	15	CARGTGGVDYYGYTF
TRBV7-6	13	CASGQGADNEQFF
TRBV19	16	CASSPRGGETKNIQYF
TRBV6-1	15	CASSERVGYNSPLHF
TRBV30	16	CAWRQKTGFRNSPLHF
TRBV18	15	CASSPLGGELGEQFF
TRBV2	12	CASSFYTGELFF
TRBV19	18	CASSKGTGRSSYNSPLHF
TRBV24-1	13	CATSDPDRDEQFF
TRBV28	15	CASNPQGAFYNEQFF
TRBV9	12	CASSASTDTQYF
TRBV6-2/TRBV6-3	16	CASSGGLYTVTDTQYF
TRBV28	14	CASSLAGGGNEQFF
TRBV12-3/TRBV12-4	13	CASSGQGREKLFF
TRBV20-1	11	CSVRAVEKLFF
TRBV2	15	CASSESGVGTDTQYF
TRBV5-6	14	CASSGMGLNQPQHF
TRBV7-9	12	CASSLMSVEAFF
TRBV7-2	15	CASSLGLSENSPLHF
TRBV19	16	CASREQGFGSGNTIYF
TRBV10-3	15	CAISSLGGENEKLFF
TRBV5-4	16	CASSRGLPRGTGELFF
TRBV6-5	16	CASSYSGGGPYYEQYF
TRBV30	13	CAWSARRNTEAFF
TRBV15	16	CATSRDQAGGNQPQHF
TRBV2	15	CASSVPSASTDTQYF
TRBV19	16	CASSRTGLAGVTEQFF
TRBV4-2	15	CASSQADRANYGYTF
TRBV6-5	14	CASSYTPGGSPLHF
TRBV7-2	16	CASSPDRGRPTRGYTF